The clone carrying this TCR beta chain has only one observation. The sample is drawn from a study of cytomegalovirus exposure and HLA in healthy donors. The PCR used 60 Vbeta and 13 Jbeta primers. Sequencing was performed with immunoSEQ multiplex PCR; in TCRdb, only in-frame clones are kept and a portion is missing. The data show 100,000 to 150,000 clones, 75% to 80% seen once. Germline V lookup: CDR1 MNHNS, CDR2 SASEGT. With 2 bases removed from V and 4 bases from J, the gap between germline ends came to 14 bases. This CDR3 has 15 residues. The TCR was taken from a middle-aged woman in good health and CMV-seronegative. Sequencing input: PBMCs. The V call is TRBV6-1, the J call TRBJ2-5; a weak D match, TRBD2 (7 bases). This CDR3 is CASSELRGAVETQYF. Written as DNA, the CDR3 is TGTGCCAGCAGTGAACTACGGGGGGCCGTAGAGACCCAGTACTTC.